The next 25 T cell receptor beta chains were all read from a single sample in a study of a mutant IDH1 vaccine in newly diagnosed glioma. Libraries were prepared by immunoSEQ multiplex PCR; TCRdb keeps only in-frame clonotypes and omits some of them. The table lists tens of thousands of clones, 75% to 85% of them singletons. These TCRs' antigens remain unknown. Indicated time point: week 5, during vaccination. Doses of 300 ug of mutant IDH1 20-mer peptide were given with topical imiquimod. The specimen was PBMCs, collected from a glioma patient whose treatment included an IDH1 peptide vaccine. The receptor set was obtained from a man in his forties with glioma.

A few counts support this clone. This sequence joins TRBV7-2 and TRBJ2-5, with D hard to call. Germline CDR1 reads SGHTA; CDR2 reads FQGNSA. The V end lost 8 bases, the J end lost 7 bases, and 17 bases lay between the germline ends. The CDR3 loop spans 13 amino acids. CDR3 amino acids: CASRLGVIGTQYF. The CDR3 region has the DNA TGTGCCAGCCGACTCGGTGTAATAGGGACCCAGTACTTC. Based on the CDR3 plus reference TRBV7-2 and TRBJ2-5, the full variable domain is GAGVSQSPSNKVTEKGKDVELRCDPISGHTALYWYRQSLGQGLEFLIYFQGNSAPDKSGLPSDRFSAERTGGSVSTLTIQRTQQEDSAVYLCASRLGVIGTQYFGPGTRLLVL.

V usage is TRBV2 and J usage is TRBJ1-1, with a tentative D call TRBD1 (6 bases). The CDR3 contains 15 residues. From germline, CDR1 is SNHLY and CDR2 FYNNEI. The V and J ends lost 4 bases and 6 bases respectively, with 18 bases between them. The DNA of the CDR3 is TGTGCCAGCAGTGGCCCTTTGGGGGCATCTTCTGAAGCTTTCTTT. Amino acids: CASSGPLGASSEAFF.

This chain connects TRBV25-1 to TRBJ1-4, with D tentatively TRBD1 (5 bases). This CDR3 contains 15 residues. Germline-derived CDR1 and CDR2 are MGHDK and SYGVNS. V shed 3 bases and J shed 4 bases, with 12 bases lying between them. In DNA form, the CDR3 reads TGTGCCAGCAGTGATCCACGCAGGGTTAATGAAAAACTGTTTTTT. Protein sequence: CASSDPRRVNEKLFF.

V gene TRBV30 combines with J gene TRBJ2-5, with no clear D. This CDR3 has 13 residues. Germline values: CDR1 GTSNPN, CDR2 SVGIG (reference sequence). Trimming took off 4 bases at V and 1 base at J, with 10 bases between the two ends. CDR3 sequence: CAWTDSAQETQYF. The CDR3 DNA reads as TGTGCCTGGACTGACTCCGCCCAAGAGACCCAGTACTTC.

The V call is TRBV2, the J call TRBJ1-2, with D uncertain. There are 11 residues in the CDR3. Germline lookup yields CDR1 SNHLY and CDR2 FYNNEI. With 3 bases removed from V and 8 bases from J, the gap between germline ends came to 7 bases. The DNA for the CDR3 is TGTGCCAGCAGTGAGGGGTGGGGCTACACCTTC. Its translation is CASSEGWGYTF.

The CDR3 sequence: CASSKTGERTEAFF. The CDR3, as DNA: TGTGCCAGCTCAAAAACAGGGGAAAGGACTGAAGCTTTCTTT. The rearrangement links TRBV18 to TRBJ1-1; the match to TRBD1 covers 7 bases. CDR1 and CDR2 from the germline V gene are KGHSH and LQKENI. This CDR3 has 14 amino acids. The J segment lost 5 bases and the V segment lost 5 bases, leaving 8 bases of the junction unmatched. The full variable domain, in which reference TRBV18 and TRBJ1-1 provide the parts outside the CDR3, is NAGVMQNPRHLVRRRGQEARLRCSPMKGHSHVYWYRQLPEEGLKFMVYLQKENIIDESGMPKERFSAEFPKEGPSILRIQQVVRGDSAAYFCASSKTGERTEAFFGQGTRLTVV.

As to this clone: The same CDR3 can be traced to other DNA sequences in this sample. The chain joins TRBV9 to TRBJ1-1; tentative D call: TRBD1 (6 bases). CDR3 length equals 13 residues. The V gene lost 7 bases and the J gene lost 1 base, with 11 bases spanning the gap. From germline, CDR1 is SGDLS and CDR2 YYNGEE. The CDR3 loop is CASSQGQNTEAFF. The CDR3 DNA is TGTGCCAGCTCCCAGGGGCAGAACACTGAAGCTTTCTTT.

The chain links TRBV4-1 to TRBJ1-4, with 8 bases aligning to TRBD1. Per germline, CDR1 MGHRA and CDR2 YSYEKL. V trimming: 3 bases; J trimming: 8 bases; junction bases outside the gene matches: 5. This CDR3 is 14 amino acids long. In DNA form, the CDR3 reads TGCGCCAGCAGCCAGCAGGGGGCGGGCGAAAAACTGTTTTTT. Translating it yields CASSQQGAGEKLFF.

This clone was seen only a few times. The rearrangement uses TRBV6-4 and TRBJ1-2; TRBD1 matches at 9 bases. Losses at the gene ends were 3 bases for V and 7 bases for J; bases not matched to a gene: 6. Germline V gene sequence: CDR1 MRHNA, CDR2 SNTAGT. The CDR3 is 14 amino acids. DNA of the CDR3: TGTGCCAGCAGTGATGGGACAGGGTTACGTGGCTACACCTTC. Protein sequence: CASSDGTGLRGYTF.

The chain employs TRBV29-1 and TRBJ2-1; 7 nucleotides match TRBD1. Looked up from germline, CDR1 is SQVTM and CDR2 is ANQGSEA. The CDR3 length is 13 residues. The junction had 5 bases not matched to a gene; V was cut back by 5 bases and J by 4 bases. CDR3 sequence: CSVPDRAYNEQFF. In DNA form, the CDR3 reads TGCAGCGTTCCCGACAGGGCTTACAATGAGCAGTTCTTC.

This clone was recorded a few times. This chain connects TRBV10-1 to TRBJ2-1; D unresolved. The CDR3 is made up of 13 amino acids. Germline V gene lookup returns CDR1 WNHNN and CDR2 SYGVQD (reference sequence). V was trimmed by 0 bases and J by 7 bases, leaving 7 bases between them. The CDR3: CASSESGLNEQFF. DNA of the CDR3: TGCGCCAGCAGTGAGTCGGGGTTAAATGAGCAGTTCTTC.

This chain uses TRBV6-5 with TRBJ1-1, with D perhaps TRBD1 (5 bases). CDR1 MNHEY and CDR2 SVGAGI come from the germline V gene. Between the trimmed V and J ends, which lost 7 bases and 1 base, there was a span of 13 bases. The CDR3 totals 14 residues. CDR3 amino acids: CASTPQGGNTEAFF. For the CDR3, the DNA is TGTGCCAGCACCCCCCAGGGCGGGAACACTGAAGCTTTCTTT.

This chain joins TRBV4-1 and TRBJ2-3; a weak D match, TRBD2 (5 bases). The CDR3 loop spans 15 amino acids. V was trimmed by 2 bases and J by 4 bases, leaving 13 bases between them. Germline loops: CDR1 MGHRA, CDR2 YSYEKL. The CDR3 loop is CASSQTPGNPDTQYF. Written as DNA, the CDR3 is TGCGCCAGCAGCCAAACTCCGGGGAACCCAGATACGCAGTATTTT.

V gene TRBV29-1 combines with J gene TRBJ2-3; no firm D call. CDR1 is SQVTM and CDR2 is ANQGSEA in the germline V gene. The CDR3 has 12 residues. V lost 6 bases and J lost 6, with 13 bases in between. The CDR3 here is CSVRRAGDTQYF. CDR3 in DNA: TGCAGCGTGCGCCGGGCCGGGGATACGCAGTATTTT.

This clone was observed a handful of times. The genes are TRBV7-9 and TRBJ1-2, with D unclear. Deletions cut 5 bases from V and 3 bases from J, with 13 bases between. The CDR3 has 14 amino acids. Germline CDR1 SEHNR, CDR2 FQNEAQ (reference sequence). The CDR3 DNA reads as TGTGCCAGCAGCCCCGGATTTGGGGACTATGGCTACACCTTC. Translated: CASSPGFGDYGYTF.

V is TRBV5-6 and J is TRBJ1-2, with D possibly TRBD1 on 6 matching bases. With 0 bases removed from V and 7 bases from J, the gap between germline ends came to 13 bases. Germline V gene lookup returns CDR1 SGHDT and CDR2 YYEEEE. The CDR3 spans 14 residues. The CDR3, as DNA: TGTGCCAGCAGCTTGGGACGACAGGTAGCTGGCTACACCTTC. This translates into CASSLGRQVAGYTF.

This sequence joins TRBV2 and TRBJ2-1; D is possibly TRBD1 (6 bases). The CDR3 totals 15 residues. The V and J ends lost 4 bases and 1 base respectively, with 11 bases between them. CDR1 and CDR2 from the germline V gene are SNHLY and FYNNEI. CDR3: CASSAGRGSYNEQFF. The CDR3 DNA is TGTGCCAGCAGTGCAGGCAGGGGTTCCTACAATGAGCAGTTCTTC.

The chain joins TRBV6-5 to TRBJ2-7; D call uncertain. Germline V gene lookup returns CDR1 MNHEY and CDR2 SVGAGI. The V end lost 0 bases, the J end lost 3 bases, and 12 bases lay between the germline ends. This CDR3 region has 15 residues. The CDR3 region is CASSYSGSPRYEQYF. CDR3 DNA: TGTGCCAGCAGTTACTCGGGCTCCCCGCGCTACGAGCAGTACTTC.

This chain uses TRBV20-1 with TRBJ2-5; D gene uncertain. In germline, CDR1 is DFQATT, CDR2 SNEGSKA (reference sequence). This CDR3 is built from 10 residues. The V end lost 3 bases, the J end lost 5 bases, and 4 bases lay between the germline ends. This chain's CDR3 is CSASKETQYF. The CDR3 coding sequence is TGCAGTGCTAGTAAGGAGACCCAGTACTTC.

V and J are TRBV15 and TRBJ1-2; a weak D match, TRBD1 (6 bases). Trimming removed 3 bases at V and 1 base at J, with 9 bases between. Looked up from germline, CDR1 is LNHNV and CDR2 is YYDKDF (reference sequence). The CDR3 contains 14 residues. CDR3 sequence: CATSRDRDNYGYTF. In DNA, the CDR3 is TGTGCCACCAGCAGGGACAGAGATAACTATGGCTACACCTTC.

The rearrangement joins TRBV27 to TRBJ1-5, with no clear D. The CDR3 is made up of 14 amino acids. CDR1 is MNHEY, CDR2 SMNVEV, per germline (reference sequence). Trimming took off 3 bases at V and 2 bases at J, with 8 bases between the two ends. In nucleotides, the CDR3 is TGTGCCAGCAGTTTTATAGCAGGCAATCAGCCCCAGCATTTT. It specifies CASSFIAGNQPQHF.

V gene TRBV9 combines with J gene TRBJ1-4; D is possibly TRBD1 (5 bases). CDR3 size: 14 residues. The germline V and J ends were trimmed by 7 bases and 4 bases, with 14 bases remaining between them. Germline V CDR1 and CDR2: SGDLS, YYNGEE. This CDR3 is CASSGLPFNEKLFF. The CDR3 coding sequence is TGTGCCAGCTCAGGGCTTCCTTTTAATGAAAAACTGTTTTTT.

V gene TRBV7-9 combines with J gene TRBJ1-3; perhaps TRBD1 as D (6 bases). This CDR3 has 15 residues. Between the trimmed V and J ends, which lost 11 bases and 4 bases, there was a span of 21 bases. Per germline, CDR1 SEHNR and CDR2 FQNEAQ (reference sequence). CDR3 in amino acids: CACSEGGVGGNTIYF. The CDR3 region has the DNA TGTGCCTGTTCCGAAGGGGGGGTTGGAGGAAACACCATATATTTT.

The rearrangement uses TRBV27 and TRBJ1-4; D is unclear. V gave up 5 bases and J gave up 8 bases, with 9 bases separating them. Germline values: CDR1 MNHEY, CDR2 SMNVEV (reference sequence). The CDR3 covers 12 residues. CDR3 bases: TGTGCCAGCAGTCCATCGAGAGAAAAACTGTTTTTT. It is translated as CASSPSREKLFF.

The chain couples TRBV5-6 to TRBJ1-1; D unclear. V lost 5 bases to trimming and J lost 4 bases, with 15 bases between them. This CDR3 region has 14 residues. CDR1 is SGHDT and CDR2 is YYEEEE in the germline V gene. The CDR3 DNA reads as TGTGCCAGCAGTCCTTCACCGACGGGCACTGAAGCTTTCTTT. This codes for CASSPSPTGTEAFF.